What follows describes a single T cell receptor beta chain. The data were obtained in a study of shared clonotypes between healthy human individuals. Sequenced by immunoSEQ multiplex PCR; TCRdb stores in-frame clones only, minus some. The sample has over 400,000 clones, around four fifths seen once; the top ten hold around 12%. V was clipped by 5 bases and J by 8 bases, with 12 bases between them. Per germline, CDR1 SGHAT and CDR2 FQNNGV. The CDR3 consists of 12 residues. The chain is built from TRBV11-2 and TRBJ2-5; weak D call: TRBD2 (6 bases). This sequence originates from a woman in her thirties or forties in good health. Some clones in this sample may be carry-over from other donors' samples. Sequenced material: PBMCs. CDR3 in DNA: TGTGCCAGCAGCCCTGGGGGGAGAACCCAGTACTTC. Its protein is CASSPGGRTQYF.